These T cell receptor beta chains were read from a single sample in a study of blood T cell repertoires in COVID-19. Repertoires were generated with immunoSEQ multiplex PCR, while TCRdb's copy carries only in-frame clones and drops some. The top ten hold roughly 7.3% of the sample, which has under 200,000 clones, less than 90% seen once. Sequenced material: PBMCs or T cells enriched from blood (not recorded which). The origin of the receptors is a woman aged 45-59 years who had recovered from COVID-19. Both conserved end residues are part of each CDR3. D genes are given only for firm matches. Clone size is stated in some rows and not others, as once, few, many or a class when expanded.

D: TRBD1
size: NA
V: TRBV19
J: TRBJ1-5
CDR3: CASSIVTGGASNQPQHF
DNA: TGTGCCAGTAGTATAGTCACAGGGGGGGCTAGCAATCAGCCCCAGCATTTT

D: TRBD1
size: NA
V: TRBV28
J: TRBJ1-5
CDR3: CASSYGGGGQPQHF
DNA: TGTGCCAGCAGCTACGGTGGAGGGGGCCAGCCCCAGCATTTT

D: TRBD1
size: NA
V: TRBV6-5
J: TRBJ1-2
CDR3: CASRLTGGLDGYTF
DNA: TGTGCCAGCAGGCTAACAGGGGGGTTGGATGGCTACACCTTC

D: NA
size: NA
V: TRBV5-1
J: TRBJ1-2
CDR3: CASSWGGDHHYGYTF
DNA: TGCGCCAGCAGCTGGGGAGGGGACCACCACTATGGCTACACCTTC

D: TRBD1
size: NA
V: TRBV27
J: TRBJ2-7
CDR3: CVTKPPRRTGGDEQYF
DNA: TGTGTTACCAAGCCCCCCCGCCGGACAGGGGGCGACGAGCAGTACTTC

D: TRBD1
size: NA
V: TRBV11-3
J: TRBJ2-5
CDR3: CASSRRVRDRGETQYF
DNA: TGTGCCAGCAGCCGTAGAGTCCGGGACAGGGGGGAGACCCAGTACTTC

D: NA
size: NA
V: TRBV18
J: TRBJ1-1
CDR3: CASSPAQRGGNTEAFF
DNA: TGTGCCAGCTCACCCGCCCAACGGGGTGGAAACACTGAAGCTTTCTTT

D: TRBD1
size: NA
V: TRBV3-1/TRBV3-2
J: TRBJ1-2
CDR3: CASSQDRRTGQFGYGYTF
DNA: TGTGCCAGCAGCCAAGATCGGAGGACAGGGCAATTCGGCTATGGCTACACCTTC

D: NA
size: few
V: TRBV7-8
J: TRBJ2-7
CDR3: CASSSSGPSPERQYF
DNA: TGTGCCAGCAGCTCCTCAGGGCCTTCCCCCGAGCGGCAGTACTTC

D: NA
size: NA
V: TRBV4-1
J: TRBJ1-2
CDR3: CASSQERGGIYGYTF
DNA: TGCGCCAGCAGCCAAGAGAGGGGAGGGATATATGGCTACACCTTC